This T cell receptor (beta chain) was captured in a study of T cell responses to AZD1222 COVID-19 vaccine. Study background: Second-dose recipients at about 4 or about 12 weeks were treated as one pooled group. Study-level findings and limits: After the peak T cell response, and only then, were repertoires sampled.

With regard to this clone: Antigen unknown.

V gave up 0 bases and J gave up 2 bases, with 14 bases separating them. CDR3 length equals 16 residues. CDR1 and CDR2 (germline): MGHRA, YSYEKL. TCRdb keeps only in-frame clones here, not all; method: immunoSEQ multiplex PCR. The table has roughly 150,000 clones, 75% to 90% seen once. The chain is built from TRBV4-1 and TRBJ2-7; tentative D call: TRBD1 (5 bases). This receptor was taken from an adult in good health. The sample was peripheral blood, taken on day 0 of AZD1222 vaccination. The CDR3 is CASSQEDSGQAYEQYF. In nucleotides, the CDR3 is TGCGCCAGCAGCCAAGAAGATTCCGGACAAGCCTACGAGCAGTACTTC.